This T cell receptor beta chain emerged from a study of cytomegalovirus exposure and HLA in healthy donors. V shed 6 bases and J shed 6 bases, with 12 bases lying between them. The CDR3 covers 13 residues. The germline V gene has CDR1 SNHLY and CDR2 FYNNEI. PCR used 60 Vbeta primers and 13 Jbeta primers. Some clones are missing from TCRdb's copy, which holds only in-frame ones; the method was immunoSEQ multiplex PCR. The table shows about 130,000 clones, with about two thirds occurring only once. This clone was found once. Sequencing was carried out using PBMCs. The J gene is TRBJ1-5, the V gene TRBV2; D is uncertain. This sequence originates from a man in his 60s in good health and CMV-seropositive. DNA for the CDR3: TGTGCCAGCAGCAATCTACAGATTCAGCCCCAGCATTTT. Translated: CASSNLQIQPQHF. Based on the CDR3 plus reference TRBV2 and TRBJ1-5, the full variable domain is EPEVTQTPSHQVTQMGQEVILRCVPISNHLYFYWYRQILGQKVEFLVSFYNNEISEKSEIFDDQFSVERPDGSNFTLKIRSTKLEDSAMYFCASSNLQIQPQHFGDGTRLSIL.